This note documents a single T cell receptor (beta chain) sequence. Its target is unknown. TCR beta CDR3 regions were amplified from RNA. Carried out on the TCR CDR3, a first-round RT-PCR used the HTBI primer set. MiXCR, run by TCRdb on the multiplex PCR reads, gives a single entry per CDR3 protein. The data show a few hundred thousand distinct CDR3 sequences, roughly 45% seen once. This specimen comes from a study of T cells in Graves' hyperthyroidism and ophthalmopathy. Germline loops: CDR1 SQVTM, CDR2 ANQGSEA. The CDR3 totals 11 residues. Study-wide findings and caveats: Researchers report that a 13 V-J model separated ophthalmopathy from stable hyperthyroidism. Ophthalmopathy was identified by the model a median around 6.3 months ahead of onset. Most clonotypes that expanded in the thyroid above 0.001 also showed up in blood.

Orbital computed tomography and thyroid ultrasound, together with serum TRAb and thyroxine and clinical symptoms, were used for diagnoses. The chain uses TRBV29-1 and TRBJ2-7; TRBD1 is a possible D gene (5 bases). TRBJ2-1 explains the end of the DNA better; the J call may be wrong. The sample consisted of peripheral blood or thyroid tissue (not recorded which). This receptor was taken from an adult woman with Graves' disease, either hyperthyroidism or ophthalmopathy (not recorded which). The CDR3 DNA reads TGCAGCGTTGTGGGGCTGGTGGAGCAGTTCTTC. Protein: CSVVGLVEQFF.